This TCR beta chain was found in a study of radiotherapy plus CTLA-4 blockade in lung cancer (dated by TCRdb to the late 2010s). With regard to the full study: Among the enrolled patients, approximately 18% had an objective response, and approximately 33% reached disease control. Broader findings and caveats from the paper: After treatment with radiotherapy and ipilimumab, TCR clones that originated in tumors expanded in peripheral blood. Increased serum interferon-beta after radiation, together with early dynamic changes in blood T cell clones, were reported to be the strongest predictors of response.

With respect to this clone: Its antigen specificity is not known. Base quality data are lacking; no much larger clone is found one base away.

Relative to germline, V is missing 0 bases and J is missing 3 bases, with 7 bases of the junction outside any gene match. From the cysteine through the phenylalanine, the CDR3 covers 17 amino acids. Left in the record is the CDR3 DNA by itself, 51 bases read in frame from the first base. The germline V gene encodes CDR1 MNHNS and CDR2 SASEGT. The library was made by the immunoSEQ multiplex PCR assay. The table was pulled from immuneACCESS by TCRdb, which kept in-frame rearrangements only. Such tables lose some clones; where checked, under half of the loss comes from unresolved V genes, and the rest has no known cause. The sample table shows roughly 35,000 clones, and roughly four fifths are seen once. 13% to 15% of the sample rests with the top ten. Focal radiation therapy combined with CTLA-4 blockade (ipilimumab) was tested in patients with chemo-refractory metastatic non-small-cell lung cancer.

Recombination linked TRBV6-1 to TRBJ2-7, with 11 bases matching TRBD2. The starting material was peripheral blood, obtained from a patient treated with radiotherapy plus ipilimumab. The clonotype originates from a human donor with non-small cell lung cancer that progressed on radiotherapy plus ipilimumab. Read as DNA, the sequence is TGTGCCAGCAGTGAAGCGATAACTAGCGGGAGTTTCTACGAGCAGTACTTC. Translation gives CASSEAITSGSFYEQYF.